This TCR beta chain was identified in a study of cytomegalovirus exposure and HLA in healthy donors. Findings and caveats of the study: Earlier analysis found most TCR beta V segments productive about 87% or about 30% of the time. The listing of roughly 160 TCR beta chains classed them as cytomegalovirus-associated.

PCR was performed using 60 Vbeta and 13 Jbeta primers. Produced via immunoSEQ multiplex PCR; TCRdb's table is partial and in-frame only. The sample's table shows over 100,000 clones. Each of the donors was a healthy bone marrow donor. Likely unrecorded immune exposures existed in these nominally healthy donors. Concerning this clone: Its specificity is unknown.

The CDR3 is 15 amino acids. V was cut by 2 bases and J by 6 bases, with 14 bases left in between. Germline V gene lookup returns CDR1 LNHDA and CDR2 SQIVND (reference sequence). The genes are TRBV19 and TRBJ1-5; D is perhaps TRBD1 (5 bases). Sequencing input: PBMCs. This clonotype was sampled from a woman in her thirties or forties in good health and CMV-seropositive. The CDR3: CASSIYGGGGQPQHF. As DNA, the CDR3 is TGTGCCAGTAGTATATACGGGGGAGGAGGTCAGCCCCAGCATTTT.